Following are 13 T cell receptor beta chains from one sample sequenced in a study of immune characterization of retroperitoneal liposarcoma. MiXCR, applied by TCRdb to the PCR reads, yields one record per CDR3 protein. The repertoire holds a few thousand distinct CDR3 sequences, approximately 42% seen once, with 45% in the top ten. Sequencing used tumor tissue. The source is a male donor with retroperitoneal liposarcoma.

V usage is TRBV6-1 and J usage is TRBJ1-1, with a weak D call TRBD1 (6 bases). V shed 6 bases and J shed 0 bases, with 14 bases lying between them. The germline V gene has CDR1 MNHNS and CDR2 SASEGT. The CDR3 contains 15 residues. The CDR3 DNA sequence: TGTGCCAGCAGACAAAAGGGGGGGATGAACACTGAAGCTTTCTTT. This codes for CASRQKGGMNTEAFF.

This clonotype appeared a few times. Possible read error: a much larger clone is one base away. Lacking the conserved final phenylalanine or tryptophan, this CDR3 likely reflects a read error. The chain couples TRBV6-1 to TRBJ2-7, with 12 positions matching TRBD1. V shed 11 bases, J shed 1 base, and the junction held 6 bases outside the gene matches. The germline V gene has CDR1 MNHNS and CDR2 SASEGT. This CDR3 has 14 amino acids. The CDR3 bases are TGTGCCTACGGGACAGGGGGCGCTTCCTACGAGCAGTACTTA. It translates to CAYGTGGASYEQYL.

This chain uses TRBV5-1 with TRBJ1-5; TRBD1 agrees at 9 bases. CDR1 is SGHRS, CDR2 YFSETQ, per germline. The length of the CDR3 is 14 residues. The junction had 6 bases not matched to a gene; V was cut back by 4 bases and J by 7 bases. The CDR3 protein is CASSTGQGQQPQHF. DNA for the CDR3: TGCGCCAGCAGCACCGGACAGGGGCAGCAGCCCCAGCATTTT.

The chain has TRBV11-3 and TRBJ2-1; TRBD2 matches 10 bases. This CDR3 is 16 amino acids long. In germline, CDR1 is SGHNT, CDR2 YENEEA. J was trimmed by 4 bases and V by 5 bases; bases with no gene match: 8. In DNA, the CDR3 is TGTGCCAGCAGCCGACGGACTAGCGGCACTTACAATGAGCAGTTCTTC. Translation gives CASSRRTSGTYNEQFF.

The chain joins TRBV6-5 to TRBJ2-3; D could derive from TRBD1 or TRBD2 (7 bases each). V lost 5 bases and J 2 bases, leaving 14 bases between the germline ends. There are 15 residues in the CDR3. CDR1 and CDR2 (germline): MNHEY, SVGAGI. The CDR3 sequence: CASSRGGQSTDTQYF. As DNA, the CDR3 is TGTGCCAGCAGTAGGGGGGGACAGTCCACAGATACGCAGTATTTT.

The gene calls are TRBV27 and TRBJ2-3, with D maybe TRBD1 (5 bases). The CDR3 contains 16 residues. Germline V gene sequence: CDR1 MNHEY, CDR2 SMNVEV (reference sequence). The V and J ends lost 4 bases and 3 bases respectively, with 17 bases between them. CDR3 sequence reads: CASSSQRAGSTDTQYF. The CDR3 DNA reads as TGTGCCAGCAGTTCCCAAAGGGCAGGGTCAACAGATACGCAGTATTTT.

This clonotype was counted a single time. This chain connects TRBV5-6 to TRBJ1-4, with D possibly matching TRBD1 (5 bases). The V and J ends lost 0 bases and 7 bases respectively, with 13 bases between them. Per germline, CDR1 SGHDT and CDR2 YYEEEE. The CDR3 consists of 15 residues. The CDR3 bases are TGTGCCAGCAGCTTGGTGTGGGACCAGAGTGAAAAACTGTTTTTT. This codes for CASSLVWDQSEKLFF.

This clonotype is labeled as medium-sized (0.01 to 0.1%). The chain joins TRBV6-1 to TRBJ2-7; 9 nucleotides align to TRBD2. V dropped 3 bases and J dropped 3; count of bases not matched to a gene: 3. Germline CDR1 is MNHNS and CDR2 is SASEGT. The CDR3 sequence is 14 residues long. CDR3 bases: TGTGCCAGCAGTGAGGCGGGAGGGCACTACGAGCAGTACTTC. This codes for CASSEAGGHYEQYF.

The chain links TRBV10-1 to TRBJ2-2, with D maybe TRBD1 (5 bases). Germline values: CDR1 WNHNN, CDR2 SYGVQD (reference sequence). CDR3 size: 12 residues. Between the trimmed V and J ends, which lost 8 bases and 4 bases, there was a span of 8 bases. CDR3 nucleotide sequence: TGCGCCAGCGGCAGGGCCACCGGGGAGCTGTTTTTT. This translates into CASGRATGELFF.

The chain recombines TRBV6-1 with TRBJ2-4, with TRBD2 matching 7 bases. The J call may be mistaken, given a closer DNA end match to TRBJ2-5. Per germline, CDR1 MNHNS and CDR2 SASEGT. The CDR3 consists of 13 residues. The CDR3 protein is CASGEGRKETQYF. DNA for the CDR3: TGTGCCAGTGGGGAGGGACGGAAAGAGACCCAGTACTTC.

This clonotype was seen only a few times. The chain has TRBV7-2 and TRBJ2-3, with a possible D match to TRBD2 (5 bases). The CDR3 length is 15 residues. Trimming removed 1 base from V and 3 bases from J, with 11 bases in between. Germline V gene lookup returns CDR1 SGHTA and CDR2 FQGNSA. The CDR3 sequence: CASSLGARGTDTQYF. CDR3 nucleotides: TGTGCCAGCAGCTTAGGAGCACGGGGTACAGATACGCAGTATTTT.

This clonotype is medium-sized within its sample. CDR3 loop: CASSLRTEDNEQFF. CDR3 sequence (DNA): TGTGCCAGCAGTTTAAGAACGGAGGACAATGAGCAGTTCTTC. The V and J genes are TRBV12-3 or TRBV12-4 and TRBJ2-1, with a weak D call TRBD2 (5 bases). Trimming stripped 2 bases from V and 5 bases from J, with 10 bases between. The CDR3 totals 14 residues.

The chain has TRBV12-3 or TRBV12-4 and TRBJ2-2; 7 positions agree with TRBD1. V lost 6 bases to trimming and J lost 7 bases; unmatched junction nucleotides: 14. The CDR3 runs to 16 residues. The CDR3 coding sequence is TGTGCCAGCAGCAATTTCGAGACAGGGTACGACGGGGAGCTGTTTTTT. Protein sequence: CASSNFETGYDGELFF.